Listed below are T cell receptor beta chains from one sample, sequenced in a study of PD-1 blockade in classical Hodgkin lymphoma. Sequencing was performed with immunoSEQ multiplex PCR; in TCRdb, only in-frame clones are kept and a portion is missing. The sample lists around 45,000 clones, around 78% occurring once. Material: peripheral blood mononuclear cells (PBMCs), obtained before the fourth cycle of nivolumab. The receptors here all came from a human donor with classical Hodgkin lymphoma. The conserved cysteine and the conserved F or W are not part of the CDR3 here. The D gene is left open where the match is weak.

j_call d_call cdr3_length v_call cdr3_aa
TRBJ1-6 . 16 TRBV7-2 ASSSPLTTGTGSSPLH
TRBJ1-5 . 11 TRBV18 ASSPGPDQPQH
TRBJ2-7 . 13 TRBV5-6 ASSGAGTGPYEQY
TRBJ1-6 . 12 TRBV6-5 ASSLRGPNSPLH
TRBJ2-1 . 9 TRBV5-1 ASSRNNEQF
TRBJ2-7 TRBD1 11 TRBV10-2 ASTRTGDYEQY
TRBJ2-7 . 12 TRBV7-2 ASSLVGGPYEQY
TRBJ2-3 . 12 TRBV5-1 ASSPVRAGDTQY
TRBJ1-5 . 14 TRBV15 ATSRLGGGSNQPQH
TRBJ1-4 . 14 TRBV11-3 ASSFSRVGLNEKLF
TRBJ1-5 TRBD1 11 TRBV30 AWSSGGEQPQH
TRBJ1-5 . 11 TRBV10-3 AHRADSNQPQH
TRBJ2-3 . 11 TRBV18 ASSPTGPDTQY
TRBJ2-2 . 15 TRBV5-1 ASSQQIGTSGTGELF
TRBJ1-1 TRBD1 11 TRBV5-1 ASSGQGNTEAF
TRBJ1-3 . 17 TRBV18 ASSTTGFSPTSSGNTIY
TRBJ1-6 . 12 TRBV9 ASSGDTQPSPLH
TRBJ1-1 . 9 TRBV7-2 ATGRGTEAF